This T cell receptor beta chain was sequenced during a study of cytomegalovirus exposure and HLA in healthy donors. Study-wide findings and caveats: Trimming of TCR beta V- and J-genes showed a link, identified in a later analysis, to a missense DCLRE1C variant. TCR beta V segments were, for the most part, productive about 87% or about 30% of the time in an earlier analysis.

Vbeta (60) and Jbeta (13) primers were used in the PCR. Data came from immunoSEQ multiplex PCR; TCRdb stores just in-frame clones and leaves some out. Seen here are roughly 100,000 clones, 75% observed once, and the top ten hold roughly 2.9%. In regard to this clone: The antigen is undetermined.

Germline lookup yields CDR1 MRHNA and CDR2 SNTAGT. V shed 4 bases and J 3 bases; nucleotides not matched to a gene: 5. The CDR3 sequence is 16 residues long. The TCR comes from a male donor in good health and CMV-seropositive. This chain connects TRBV6-4 to TRBJ2-5; 13 nucleotides agree with TRBD2. Sequences were obtained from PBMCs. CDR3 coding DNA: TGTGCCAGCAGTGTCCCCGGGACTAGCGGGAAAGAGACCCAGTACTTC. This sequence encodes CASSVPGTSGKETQYF.